This T cell receptor beta chain was obtained from a study of beta chain features in type 1 diabetes. CD45RO/CCR7/CD25/CD127/CD95/CD27 sorting isolated CD4+ naive, central memory, regulatory and stem cell-like memory cells. This clone was detected many times. The CDR3 totals 16 residues. Trimming cost V 6 bases and J 8 bases, with 23 bases left between them. Germline loops: CDR1 SGHTA, CDR2 FQGNSA. Every isolated RNA sample was fully reverse transcribed, so sequencing captured expressed TCRB transcripts. Generated by immunoSEQ multiplex PCR, the TCRdb table keeps only in-frame clones and is missing some. Here the sample spans 300,000 to 350,000 clones, 7% to 9% being singletons.

Sequenced: central memory CD4+ T cells from blood. The genes are TRBV7-2 and TRBJ2-1; either TRBD1 or TRBD2 may fit D (5 bases each). The source is a young woman in good health. Here the CDR3 DNA reads TGTGCCAGCAGGGGCCCAGGGACCACCCGTTCGGATGAGCAGTTCTTC. Amino acid sequence: CASRGPGTTRSDEQFF.